Sequencing of this T cell receptor (beta chain) was carried out in a study of cytomegalovirus exposure and HLA in healthy donors (dated by TCRdb to the late 2010s). General notes on the study: An earlier analysis of roughly 630 of the donors reported roughly 300 Gb of sequence data and 117 million unique TCR beta sequences from roughly 180 million T cells. The study aimed to test whether cataloging public T cell receptors could reveal signatures of past pathogen exposure. High-throughput TCR immunosequencing, statistical association of individual TCRs with disease status, and machine learning were combined to predict cytomegalovirus infection status. Genome-wide SNP genotypes for about 60% of the roughly 670 donors were used in a later genetic analysis, which treated that subset as a discovery cohort. Using immunosequencing, the study profiled T cell repertoires from about 610 subjects and related those repertoires to cytomegalovirus serostatus. Four to six DR-DQ haplotypes were handled as single units for association and clustering, since linkage in the cohort was strong. Alongside the repertoire data, information on donor age, sex, ethnicity and CMV serostatus was compiled. All discovery cohort repertoires had been generated using a single sequencing platform. Among 398 genotyped donors of the cohort, an average of around 240,000 unique TCR beta nucleotide sequences were sequenced per donor, roughly 20% of them non-productive. An earlier analysis of 500 to 750 of the donors applied high-throughput TCR beta sequencing to assess whether each TCR beta V gene segment acted as functional or pseudogenic. The genetic ancestry cluster associated with self-reported Caucasian donors included 80% to 90% of the roughly 360 genotyped donors. In a later analysis, previously published TCR beta repertoires from about 640 donors were re-analyzed and high-resolution HLA genotyping was added so that TCR occurrence patterns could be studied. About 300 gigabases of sequencing data and roughly 90 million unique TCR sequences were included in an early release covering over 600 HLA-typed donors. Both class I and class II loci were covered by HLA typing, at four-digit resolution. Rather than using new phenotypic data, the later analysis identified candidate immune exposures from TCR beta sequences and from how often those sequences occurred across donors. Typing coverage varied by locus: roughly 620-640 donors for A, B, C, DRB1 and DQB1; 500 to 550 for DQA1; over 600 for DPA1; some 470 for DPB1. A separate validation cohort of 90 to 150 different subjects was used in addition to the 666-subject first cohort. Paper-wide results and their limitations: It was suggested by the authors that the approach could potentially be generalized to other disease states and immunological phenotypes. In this cohort, only TCR beta chains were sequenced, and detectable features were limited by the absence of alpha or paired-chain data. Correlated functional status among segregating V segments might be attributable to linkage disequilibrium, but an unknown experimental factor could not be ruled out. In an earlier analysis of 450 to 750 of the donors, most TCR beta V segments appeared in productive rearrangements about 87% or about 30% of the time, broadly matching IMGT annotations. In a later genetic analysis, fewer N-insertions in productive TCRs were reported among donors in an Asian-associated ancestry cluster than the approximately 630-donor mean. A later analysis associated 16,951 TCR beta sequences with specific HLA alleles at a false discovery rate of 0.05. Compared with equally common non-associated chains, HLA-associated TCR beta chains in a later analysis were more clonally expanded and had lower generation probabilities. Because HLA typing was unavailable for some donors at each locus, only the typed subset was used in association tests. A cluster of highly shared sequence variants was judged likely to represent a technical artifact of the sequencing pipeline. A later analysis found that most CMV-associated TCR beta chains appeared HLA-restricted, with HLA associations seemingly driven largely by CMV exposure. A later genetic analysis associated a missense DCLRE1C variant with V-gene and J-gene trimming of TCR beta chains, and an independent cohort replicated the association. CMV serostatus was the only immune exposure information available for the cohort. Most TCR sequences were seen in very few donors, while some public TCRs were found in many individuals. A further reported finding was that TCR beta sequences accurately predicted the HLA-A and HLA-B alleles for most subjects in the first cohort. The presence/absence analyses assumed that sequencing depth was roughly uniform across donors, and that assumption may not be true. A few of the identified cytomegalovirus-associated TCR beta chains were confirmed in vitro to be specific for cytomegalovirus antigens. The classifier was reported to diagnose cytomegalovirus status with high specificity and sensitivity in both the original and validation cohorts. According to a later analysis, TCR association rates differed among HLA loci, with DRB1 alleles showing the most associated TCRs and HLA-C alleles showing the fewest. Some IMGT-functional V segments, including TRBV6-2 and TRBV6-3, could not be told apart with the 87-base-pair reads, so those segments were excluded. Several of the top co-occurrence clusters appeared to be linked to parvovirus B19, influenza, CMV and Epstein-Barr virus, according to a later analysis. When HLA alleles, especially DR and DQ, strongly co-occurred, TCR associations were difficult to assign to individual alleles. Because counts were too low, some 17 rarely observed V segments, including chromosome 9 orphons, were excluded from the earlier analysis of under 650 of the donors. In the study, roughly 160 TCR beta chains were listed as associated with cytomegalovirus.

The CDR3 sequence holds 15 residues, the cysteine and phenylalanine included. Only the CDR3 DNA is retained, 45 bases long and in frame from the first base. The germline ends are 15 bases apart after V is trimmed by 7 bases and J by 3 bases. The germline V gene (reference sequence) supplies CDR1 LNHDA and CDR2 SQIVND. In total, about 650 healthy bone marrow donors made up the cohort. At the time of sampling, every cohort member was nominally healthy, though immune exposures that went unrecorded were likely present. The donor tested CMV seronegative and was one of the 352 seronegative cohort members. Each donor provided a peripheral blood sample, and peripheral blood mononuclear cells were used for TCR beta sequencing. Genomic DNA was extracted from the blood cell samples with the Qiagen DNeasy Blood Extraction Kit. As to this clone: Its antigen remains undetermined. No base quality values were provided; no much bigger clone lies one nucleotide off.

The library came from the immunoSEQ multiplex PCR assay. For the multiplex PCR, a mixture combining 60 forward primers for TCR Vbeta segments and 13 reverse primers for TCR Jbeta segments was used. Amplification of the CDR3 region of rearranged TCR beta genes was performed with a multiplex PCR assay on genomic DNA. Amplified TCR beta libraries were sequenced as 87-base-pair reads on the Illumina HiSeq System. In the paper's pipeline: In a later analysis, tens of millions of unique TCR beta chains were counted across the roughly 610 repertoires, and roughly 9.9 million of these chains were shared by at least two donors. To remove PCR and sequencing errors, raw reads were error-corrected and collapsed into unique sequences using a nearest-neighbor algorithm that merged closely related sequences. CDR3 sequences were aligned to IMGT reference sequences to assign V, D and J gene segments. Each retained sequence needed at least a six-nucleotide match to both a V gene segment and a J gene segment. Rearrangements were called productive when the CDR3 lacked stop codons and stayed in frame with V and J; all others were non-productive. Following IMGT convention, CDR3 was defined as the stretch from the second conserved V-encoded cysteine to the conserved J-encoded phenylalanine. The earlier analysis of a few hundred of the donors excluded any sequence lacking an unambiguous match to a single V gene segment. In an earlier analysis of around 600 of the donors, V segments were called functional above 56.7% productive rearrangements and were called segregating when the between-donor standard deviation exceeded 5%. A statistical classification framework was built for diagnosing cytomegalovirus status from the catalog of TCR beta chain sequences. V and J gene assignment, in a later analysis, came from comparing TCR nucleotide sequences with IMGT/GENE-DB human TR gene sequences. The TCRdist pipeline was used in a later analysis to assign CDR3 sequences and most-parsimonious VDJ recombination scenarios. A later analysis defined each TCR beta chain by its CDR3 amino acid sequence plus V-gene family, and excluded reads lacking a unique V-gene family. In a later analysis, several hundred highly shared, low-generation-probability nucleotide sequences were removed to address suspected cross-contamination and a sequencing artifact. For each public chain, a later analysis derived a clonal expansion index from normalized ranks of inferred template counts within each repertoire. Generation probabilities in a later analysis came from a VDJ recombination model fitted to out-of-frame rearrangements, and those results were checked against IGoR. Hypergeometric tests were used in a later analysis to score TCR-TCR, TCR-HLA and TCR-CMV co-occurrence, with a repertoire-size bias correction applied to the TCR pairs. In a later analysis, false discovery rates were estimated by permuting HLA or CMV assignments 20 times. In a later analysis, co-occurring TCRs were grouped with DBSCAN, and TCRdist sequence similarity was added when clustering was performed within HLA-allele-positive subsets. Repertoires with fewer than 30,000 or more than 120,000 public chains were left out of co-occurrence clustering, as were about 5 repertoires with anomalous nucleotide sharing. Imported from immuneACCESS, the table was reduced by TCRdb to in-frame sequences with V and J called. These copies leave out some clones; in studies compared against another copy, an unresolved V gene accounts for under half, and the cause of the remainder is not known. Clone size and the V and J calls come from that table; the DNA yielded D and trimming. The sample table lists 150,000 to 200,000 clones, around 80% of them with a count of one. About an eighth of the sample comes from the top ten.

Sequencing was done on a sample of PBMCs. This clonotype was sampled from a woman aged 40 to 50 in good health and CMV-seronegative. The rearrangement combines TRBV19 with TRBJ2-2, with TRBD1 as a weak D call on 5 bases. The nucleotides read TGTGCCAGTACCTCCTCAGGGATGGACACCGGGGAGCTGTTTTTT. Its protein is CASTSSGMDTGELFF.